The 11 T cell receptor beta chains reported below all come from one sample, sequenced in a study of T cells and Merkel cell carcinoma outcomes. Data came from immunoSEQ multiplex PCR; TCRdb stores just in-frame clones and leaves some out. Here the sample spans more than 7,500 clones, around 80% being singletons. Material: tumor tissue from Merkel cell carcinoma. These TCRs come from a human donor with Merkel cell carcinoma.

The gene calls are TRBV11-2 and TRBJ1-2; 7 nucleotides line up with TRBD1. The V gene's germline CDR1 is SGHAT and CDR2 FQNNGV. V was pared by 4 bases and J by 4 bases, with 9 bases of the junction left unmatched. The CDR3 spans 15 residues. As DNA, the CDR3 is TGTGCCAGCAGCTCCCGGACAGGATGGCTCTATGGCTACACCTTC. Translation gives CASSSRTGWLYGYTF.

J is TRBJ1-1 and V is TRBV18; 7 nucleotides line up with TRBD1. Germline loops: CDR1 KGHSH, CDR2 LQKENI. J was trimmed by 4 bases and V by 2 bases; bases with no gene match: 10. The CDR3 extends over 16 amino acids. The CDR3 DNA sequence: TGTGCCAGCTCACCATTAGGACAGGCGGGGAGCACTGAAGCTTTCTTT. Amino acids: CASSPLGQAGSTEAFF.

The chain has TRBV18 and TRBJ1-1; D not certain. Germline values: CDR1 KGHSH, CDR2 LQKENI. The CDR3 runs 14 residues. Trimming cost V 3 bases and J 1 base, with 9 bases left between them. CDR3 nucleotide sequence: TGTGCCAGCTCACCTTCCTCGCGGAACACTGAAGCTTTCTTT. This encodes CASSPSSRNTEAFF.

In this sample, this clone turned up once. The chain links TRBV18 to TRBJ1-1, with unresolved D. CDR1 and CDR2 from the germline V gene are KGHSH and LQKENI. The CDR3 contains 14 residues. V lost 0 bases and J 1 base, leaving 6 bases between the germline ends. The CDR3 DNA reads TGTGCCAGCTCACCACCGGCAGGGAACACTGAAGCTTTCTTT. This codes for CASSPPAGNTEAFF. The whole variable domain, filled in from reference TRBV18 and TRBJ1-1, reads NAGVMQNPRHLVRRRGQEARLRCSPMKGHSHVYWYRQLPEEGLKFMVYLQKENIIDESGMPKERFSAEFPKEGPSILRIQQVVRGDSAAYFCASSPPAGNTEAFFGQGTRLTVV.

The chain joins TRBV4-1 to TRBJ2-5; perhaps TRBD2 as D (6 bases). Germline lookup yields CDR1 MGHRA and CDR2 YSYEKL. The CDR3 sequence is 16 residues long. The ends were cut back, 0 bases at V and 5 bases at J, with 16 bases in the middle. The CDR3 nucleotides read TGCGCCAGCAGCCAAGAAGGAAGTCGGGGGTCGGAGACCCAGTACTTC. Its protein product is CASSQEGSRGSETQYF.

This clone was detected only once. The genes are TRBV7-6 and TRBJ2-7; weak D call: TRBD2 (6 bases). The V end was cut by 2 bases, the J end by 2 bases, with 10 bases between. Per the germline V gene, CDR1 is SGHVS and CDR2 is FNYEAQ. There are 14 residues in the CDR3. The DNA for the CDR3 is TGTGCCAGCAGCTTAAGTGGCGGGACCTACGAGCAGTACTTC. Encoded protein: CASSLSGGTYEQYF.

This chain connects TRBV9 to TRBJ2-5, with a possible D match to TRBD2 (7 bases). V was clipped by 0 bases and J by 2 bases, with 11 bases between them. This CDR3 spans 15 amino acids. CDR1 SGDLS and CDR2 YYNGEE come from the germline V gene. The CDR3 here is CASSVDGRGQETQYF. The CDR3 DNA is TGTGCCAGCAGCGTAGATGGGAGGGGGCAAGAGACCCAGTACTTC.

The chain carries TRBV12-5 and TRBJ2-1; 8 bases line up with TRBD1. V dropped 3 bases and J dropped 4; count of bases not matched to a gene: 5. The germline gives CDR1 LGHNT, CDR2 FRNRAP. This CDR3 has 15 residues. CDR3 DNA sequence: TGTGCTAGTGGTTTAGGGCAGGGGGCATACAATGAGCAGTTCTTC. Translating gives CASGLGQGAYNEQFF.

The V gene is TRBV6-5, the J gene TRBJ1-6, with no clear D. The germline CDR1 and CDR2 sequences are MNHEY and SVGAGI. Trimming took 8 bases from V and 5 from J, leaving 16 bases between them. This CDR3 has 15 residues. CDR3 sequence reads: CASAVQQIHNSPLHF. Here the CDR3 DNA reads TGTGCCAGCGCGGTACAGCAGATCCATAATTCACCCCTCCACTTT.

V is TRBV5-1 and J is TRBJ1-5; D remains ambiguous. In germline, CDR1 is SGHRS, CDR2 YFSETQ. V was pared by 0 bases and J by 0 bases, with 4 bases between. This CDR3 is built from 14 residues. CDR3 bases: TGCGCCAGCAGCTTGGGTCCTAGCAATCAGCCCCAGCATTTT. Its translation is CASSLGPSNQPQHF.

This sequence joins TRBV5-1 and TRBJ1-2, with D possibly being TRBD1 (6 bases). V lost 0 bases to trimming and J lost 3 bases, with 12 bases between them. Germline V gives CDR1 SGHRS, CDR2 YFSETQ. This CDR3 spans 15 amino acids. The CDR3 region has the DNA TGCGCCAGCAGCTTGGACACAGGGAGGGACTATGGCTACACCTTC. Protein sequence: CASSLDTGRDYGYTF.